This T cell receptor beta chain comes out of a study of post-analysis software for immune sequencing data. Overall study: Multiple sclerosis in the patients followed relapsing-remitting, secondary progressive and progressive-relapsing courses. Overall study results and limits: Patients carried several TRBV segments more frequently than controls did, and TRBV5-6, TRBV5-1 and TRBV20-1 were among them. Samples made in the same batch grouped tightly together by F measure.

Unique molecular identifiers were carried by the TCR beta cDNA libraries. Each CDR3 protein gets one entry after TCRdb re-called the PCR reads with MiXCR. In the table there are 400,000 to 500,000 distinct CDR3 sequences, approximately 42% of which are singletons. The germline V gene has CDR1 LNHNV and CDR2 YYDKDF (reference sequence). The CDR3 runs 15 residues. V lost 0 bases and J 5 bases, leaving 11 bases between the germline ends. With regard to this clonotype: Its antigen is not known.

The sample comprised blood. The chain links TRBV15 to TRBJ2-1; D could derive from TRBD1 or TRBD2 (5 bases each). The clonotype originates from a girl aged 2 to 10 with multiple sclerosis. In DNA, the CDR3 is TGTGCCACCAGCAGAGATCCAGGGACGAACAATGAGCAGTTCTTC. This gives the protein CATSRDPGTNNEQFF.